This T cell receptor (beta chain) came from a study of shared clonotypes between healthy human individuals. Findings and caveats of the study: As a rule, naive subsets had a larger estimated richness than memory subsets.

As to this clone: What it binds is unknown.

The donors were adults (healthy and HIV-negative) with no recent acute infections or vaccinations. Splitting the CD4+ cells yielded a CD45RA+ naive subset and a CD45RA-negative memory subset. V shed 10 bases and J 9 bases; nucleotides not matched to a gene: 14. The V gene's germline CDR1 is MDHEN and CDR2 SYDVKM. The CDR3 sequence is 14 residues long. Source study methods: Quality scores were absent from the junction-only immunoSEQ sequences, so filtering differed. Some clones are missing from TCRdb's copy, which holds only in-frame ones; the method was immunoSEQ multiplex PCR. V, J and clone size are taken as reported in that table, and D and trimming were inferred from the DNA itself. The repertoire holds 780,000 or so clones, with just under 75% as singletons.

This rearrangement joins TRBV28 to TRBJ2-1, with 8 bases fitting TRBD2. The origin of this receptor is a woman aged 30 to 39 in good health. Material: memory CD4+ T cells sorted from blood. Subset denoted: CD45RA-negative fraction. CDR3 in amino acids: CAITTQRESGEQFF. The CDR3 coding sequence is TGTGCCATCACAACCCAGCGGGAGTCGGGTGAGCAGTTCTTC. Based on the CDR3 plus reference TRBV28 and TRBJ2-1, the full variable domain is DVKVTQSSRYLVKRTGEKVFLECVQDMDHENMFWYRQDPGLGLRLIYFSYDVKMKEKGDIPEGYSVSREKKERFSLILESASTNQTSMYLCAITTQRESGEQFFGPGTRLTVL.